These 6 T cell receptor beta chains were all obtained from the same sample, sequenced in a study of siplizumab effects on memory and regulatory T cells. Data came from immunoSEQ multiplex PCR; TCRdb stores just in-frame clones and leaves some out. The data contain 95,000 to 130,000 clones, 90% to 95% of them seen just once; the ten biggest clones take up about 1.8%. Sequenced sample: non-Treg CD4+ T cells sorted from blood. These receptor sequences come from a human donor in good health.

V usage is TRBV28 and J usage is TRBJ2-2; tentatively, D is TRBD1 (8 bases). The ends were cut back, 6 bases at V and 6 bases at J, with 14 bases in the middle. The germline gives CDR1 MDHEN, CDR2 SYDVKM. There are 14 residues in the CDR3. CDR3 region: CASRTTGGAGELFF. The CDR3 DNA reads as TGTGCCAGCAGGACCACAGGGGGGGCCGGGGAGCTGTTTTTT.

The chain joins TRBV29-1 to TRBJ2-3; 12 positions match TRBD2. CDR3 length equals 17 residues. Losses at the gene ends were 1 base for V and 1 base for J; bases not matched to a gene: 6. CDR1 is SQVTM and CDR2 is ANQGSEA in the germline V gene. The CDR3 protein is CSVEGLAGGPGTDTQYF. Written as DNA, the CDR3 is TGCAGCGTTGAAGGCCTAGCGGGGGGGCCGGGCACAGATACGCAGTATTTT.

V gene TRBV5-8 combines with J gene TRBJ2-1; 9 bases are a match to TRBD2. Germline V lookup: CDR1 SGHTS, CDR2 YDEGEE. This CDR3 has 15 residues. V shed 5 bases and J 5 bases; nucleotides not matched to a gene: 8. This chain's CDR3 is CASSRPGTSNNEQFF. The CDR3 nucleotides are TGTGCCAGCAGTCGCCCCGGGACTAGCAACAATGAGCAGTTCTTC.

V is TRBV25-1 and J is TRBJ2-6; no firm D call. Germline V lookup: CDR1 MGHDK, CDR2 SYGVNS. Trimming cost V 2 bases and J 0 bases, with 11 bases left between them. This CDR3 is 17 amino acids long. CDR3 loop: CASSEDPASSGANVLTF. The CDR3 DNA reads as TGTGCCAGCAGTGAAGATCCGGCTAGCTCTGGGGCCAACGTCCTGACTTTC. Based on the CDR3 plus reference TRBV25-1 and TRBJ2-6, the full variable domain is EADIYQTPRYLVIGTGKKITLECSQTMGHDKMYWYQQDPGMELHLIHYSYGVNSTEKGDLSSESTVSRIRTEHFPLTLESARPSHTSQYLCASSEDPASSGANVLTFGAGSRLTVL.

This clone came up once. The V call is TRBV9, the J call TRBJ2-1, with a tentative D call TRBD1 (7 bases). V gave up 0 bases and J gave up 4 bases, with 17 bases separating them. The germline gives CDR1 SGDLS, CDR2 YYNGEE. The CDR3 consists of 17 residues. The CDR3 sequence: CASSVEGGGFFYNEQFF. In nucleotides, the CDR3 is TGTGCCAGCAGCGTAGAAGGAGGGGGCTTCTTTTACAATGAGCAGTTCTTC.

The V gene is TRBV7-9, the J gene TRBJ2-5; D is perhaps TRBD1 (6 bases). The CDR3 length is 15 residues. The V gene lost 6 bases and the J gene lost 4 bases, with 18 bases spanning the gap. Per germline, CDR1 SEHNR and CDR2 FQNEAQ (reference sequence). CDR3 region: CASSHTWTAVETQYF. The CDR3 bases are TGTGCCAGCAGTCACACTTGGACAGCGGTAGAGACCCAGTACTTC.